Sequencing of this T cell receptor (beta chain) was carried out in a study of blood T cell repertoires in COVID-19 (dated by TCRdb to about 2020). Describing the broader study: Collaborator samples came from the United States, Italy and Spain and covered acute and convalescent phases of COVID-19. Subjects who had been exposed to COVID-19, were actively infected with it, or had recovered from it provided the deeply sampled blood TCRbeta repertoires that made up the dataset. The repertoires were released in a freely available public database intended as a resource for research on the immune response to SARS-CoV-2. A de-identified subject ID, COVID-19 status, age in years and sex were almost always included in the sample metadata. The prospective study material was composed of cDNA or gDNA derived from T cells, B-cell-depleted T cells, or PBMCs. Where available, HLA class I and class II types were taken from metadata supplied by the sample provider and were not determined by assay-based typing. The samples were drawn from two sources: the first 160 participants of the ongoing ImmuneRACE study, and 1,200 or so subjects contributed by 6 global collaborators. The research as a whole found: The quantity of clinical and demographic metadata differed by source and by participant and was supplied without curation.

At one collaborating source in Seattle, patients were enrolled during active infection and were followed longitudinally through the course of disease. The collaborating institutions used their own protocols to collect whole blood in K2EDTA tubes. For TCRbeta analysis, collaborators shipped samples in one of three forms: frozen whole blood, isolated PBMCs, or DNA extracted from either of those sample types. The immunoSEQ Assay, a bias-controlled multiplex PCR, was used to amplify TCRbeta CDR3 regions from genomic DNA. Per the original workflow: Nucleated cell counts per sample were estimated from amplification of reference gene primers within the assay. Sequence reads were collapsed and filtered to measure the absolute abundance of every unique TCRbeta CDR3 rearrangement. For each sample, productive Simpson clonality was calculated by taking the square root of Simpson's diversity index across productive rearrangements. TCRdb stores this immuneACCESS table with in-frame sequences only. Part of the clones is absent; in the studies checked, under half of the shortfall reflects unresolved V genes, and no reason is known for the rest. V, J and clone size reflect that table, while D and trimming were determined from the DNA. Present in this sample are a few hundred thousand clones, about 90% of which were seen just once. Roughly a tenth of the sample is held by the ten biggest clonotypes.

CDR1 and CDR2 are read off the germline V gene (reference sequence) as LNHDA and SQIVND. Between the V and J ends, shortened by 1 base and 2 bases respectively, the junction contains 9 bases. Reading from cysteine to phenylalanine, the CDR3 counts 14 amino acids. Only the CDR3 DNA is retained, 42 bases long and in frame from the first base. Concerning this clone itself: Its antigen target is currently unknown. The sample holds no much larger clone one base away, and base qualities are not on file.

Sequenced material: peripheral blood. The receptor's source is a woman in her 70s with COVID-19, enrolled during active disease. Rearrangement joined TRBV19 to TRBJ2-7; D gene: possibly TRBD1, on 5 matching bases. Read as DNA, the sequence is TGTGCCAGTAGTATAGCTAGGGGTACCTACGAGCAGTACTTC. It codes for CASSIARGTYEQYF.